The clone carrying this T cell receptor beta chain was found many times. Its antigen is not identified. On the day of bone marrow donation, the related graft donor provided peripheral blood. These data belong to a study of T cells after posttransplantation cyclophosphamide. The study, taken as a whole, reports: Blood and skin or GI T cell repertoires showed limited TRB overlap. Recipient CMV seropositivity and CMV reactivation strongly tracked TRB clonality. Later post-transplant blood repertoires were often dominated by donor CD8+ memory clones.

Clones were read by immunoSEQ multiplex PCR, and TCRdb kept only the in-frame ones, dropping some. The table lists 40,000 to 45,000 clones, no singletons, with roughly 2% in the top ten. V was trimmed by 2 bases and J by 1 base, leaving 4 bases between them. Germline values: CDR1 WSHSY, CDR2 SAAADI. This CDR3 has 13 amino acids. This TCR derives from a man aged 35 to 55 in good health, CMV-negative, and a related stem cell transplant donor. The V gene is TRBV10-2, the J gene TRBJ2-3; D gene ambiguous. The specimen was PBMCs. CDR3 DNA: TGCGCCAGCAGTGAGACAGGCACAGATACGCAGTATTTT. The encoded protein is CASSETGTDTQYF.